The source of this TCR beta chain is a study of shared clonotypes between healthy human individuals. Samples underwent the assay at deep level. Every subset had its genomic DNA shared out evenly among several immunoSEQ plates. Here immunoSEQ multiplex PCR was the method, and the copy in TCRdb shows in-frame clones only, minus some. The sample yields over a million clones, about 75% seen once. Per germline, CDR1 SGHRS and CDR2 YFSETQ. Trimming shortened V by 2 bases and J by 0 bases, and 11 bases separated the two germline ends. The CDR3 has 15 amino acids. Worth noting for this clone: The antigen remains undetermined.

There were no recent acute infections or vaccinations among the donors, who were healthy HIV-negative adults. Overall study results and limits: An effect of sequencing depth on clonotype sharing among donors was expected.

The sample was memory CD4+ T cells sorted from blood. Indicated subset: CD45RA-negative fraction. The TCR was taken from a man aged 18 to 30 in good health. The chain is built from TRBV5-1 and TRBJ1-1; D gene unclear. In DNA form, the CDR3 reads TGCGCCAGCAGCTTCGGCAGGACCATGAACACTGAAGCTTTCTTT. It encodes CASSFGRTMNTEAFF. The variable domain in full, completed from reference TRBV5-1 and TRBJ1-1, reads KAGVTQTPRYLIKTRGQQVTLSCSPISGHRSVSWYQQTPGQGLQFLFEYFSETQRNKGNFPGRFSGRQFSNSRSEMNVSTLELGDSALYLCASSFGRTMNTEAFFGQGTRLTVV.